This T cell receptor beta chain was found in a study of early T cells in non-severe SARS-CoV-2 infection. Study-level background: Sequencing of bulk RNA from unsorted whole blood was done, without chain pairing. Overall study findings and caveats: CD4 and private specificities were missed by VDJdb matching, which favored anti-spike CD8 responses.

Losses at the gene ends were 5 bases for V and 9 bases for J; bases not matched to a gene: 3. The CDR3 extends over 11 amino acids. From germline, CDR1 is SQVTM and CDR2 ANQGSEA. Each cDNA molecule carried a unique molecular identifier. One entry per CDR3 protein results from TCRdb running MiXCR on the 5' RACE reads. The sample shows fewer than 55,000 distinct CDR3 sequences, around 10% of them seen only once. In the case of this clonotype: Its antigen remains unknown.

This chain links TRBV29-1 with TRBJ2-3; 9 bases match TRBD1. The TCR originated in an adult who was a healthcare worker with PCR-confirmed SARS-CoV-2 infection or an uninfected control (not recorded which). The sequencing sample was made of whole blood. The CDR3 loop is CSVIGQGTQYF. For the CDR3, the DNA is TGCAGCGTTATCGGACAGGGGACGCAGTATTTT.